What follows is one T cell receptor beta chain and its context. TCRdb's copy holds only in-frame clones and misses some; the assay was immunoSEQ multiplex PCR. The table shows under 200,000 clones, with around 90% occurring only once. The data were taken from a study of control samples from healthy donors and cancer patients. V was cut by 2 bases and J by 5 bases, with 10 bases left in between. This CDR3 has 13 amino acids. CDR1 and CDR2 (germline): GTSNPN, SVGIG (reference sequence). V and J are TRBV30 and TRBJ1-5; no reliable D call. The receptor's source is a woman aged 25-40 years in good health. The sample comprised blood. Here the CDR3 DNA reads TGTGCCTGGAGTACCTCTGGTGATCAGCCCCAGCATTTT. This encodes CAWSTSGDQPQHF. Filled out from reference TRBV30 and TRBJ1-5, the complete variable domain reads SQTIHQWPATLVQPVGSPLSLECTVEGTSNPNLYWYRQAAGRGLQLLFYSVGIGQISSEVPQNLSASRPQDRQFILSSKKLLLSDSGFYLCAWSTSGDQPQHFGDGTRLSIL.